The sequence of this TCR beta chain was determined in a study of blood T cell repertoires in COVID-19. As for the study in general: T cells, B-cell-depleted T cells, or PBMCs supplied cDNA or gDNA.

The CDR3 spans 15 residues. The germline CDR1 and CDR2 sequences are KGHDR and SFDVKD. The trim removed 3 bases at V and 5 bases at J, leaving 4 bases unmatched. The authors' processing: Counts of nucleated cells, estimated from reference gene primer amplification, were obtained. The protocol was immunoSEQ multiplex PCR, while the TCRdb copy is restricted to in-frame clones and leaves out a portion. The V and J calls and clone size come from that table; D and trimming were worked out from the DNA. The data contain under 350,000 clones, under 90% of them singletons. The TCR comes from a man aged 25 to 40 who had recovered from COVID-19. The J gene is TRBJ2-7, the V gene TRBV24-1; 12 nucleotides line up with TRBD1. What was sequenced was PBMCs or T cells enriched from blood (not recorded which). The CDR3 DNA sequence: TGTGCCACCAGTGATACCGGGACAGGGGGCCACGAGCAGTACTTC. This translates into CATSDTGTGGHEQYF.